This TCR beta chain was obtained from a study of T cell changes during pregnancy in multiple sclerosis. The CDR3 consists of 13 residues. CDR1 is MNHNS and CDR2 is SASEGT in the germline V gene. With 3 bases removed from V and 7 bases from J, the gap between germline ends came to 10 bases. Some clones are missing from TCRdb's copy, which holds only in-frame ones; the method was immunoSEQ multiplex PCR. This sample carries around 30,000 clones, roughly 89% of them seen once, and the ten largest clones take 3.5%. The chain couples TRBV6-1 to TRBJ1-5; D is undetermined. The sequences come from CD8+ T cells from peripheral blood mononuclear cells, collected in the third trimester of pregnancy. The source of this sequence is a female donor with multiple sclerosis, enrolled in a pregnancy study. The CDR3 DNA follows: TGTGCCAGCAGTGACACAGCCGCACAGCCCCAGCATTTT. It translates to CASSDTAAQPQHF.